The 32 T cell receptor beta chains reported below all come from one sample, sequenced in a study of blood T cell repertoires in COVID-19. TCRdb keeps only in-frame clones here, not all; method: immunoSEQ multiplex PCR. The repertoire includes roughly 41,000 clones, over 75% of them detected once, and around 40% sits in the top ten. Specimen: peripheral blood. Every receptor here comes from an elderly woman with acute or convalescent COVID-19.

The CDR3 nucleotides are TGTGCCTTTTGTGCCGGGACAGGGTGTACCGGGGAGCTGTTTTTT. Translated: CAFCAGTGCTGELFF. The V call is TRBV30, the J call TRBJ2-2, with 9 bases matching TRBD1. The CDR3 consists of 15 residues. The junction had 11 bases not matched to a gene; V was cut back by 7 bases and J by 5 bases. Germline CDR1 and CDR2: GTSNPN and SVGIG (reference sequence).

This clone was recorded once. The V call is TRBV7-9, the J call TRBJ2-2; a possible D gene is TRBD1 (5 bases). CDR1 SEHNR and CDR2 FQNEAQ come from the germline V gene (reference sequence). The CDR3 loop spans 12 amino acids. V lost 6 bases and J lost 5, with 7 bases in between. CDR3 residues: CASRRQTGELFF. The CDR3 nucleotides are TGTGCCAGCAGACGACAGACCGGGGAGCTGTTTTTT.

This clone was seen only a few times. This rearrangement joins TRBV12-5 to TRBJ1-5; possible D gene TRBD1, 5 bases. This CDR3 contains 21 residues. V lost 0 bases and J lost 1, with 25 bases in between. Germline CDR1 and CDR2: LGHNT and FRNRAP. The DNA of the CDR3 is TGTGCTAGTGGTTTGGTACGGAGTGGGCAGGACAAATCGAGGAGCAATCAGCCCCAGCATTTT. The encoded protein is CASGLVRSGQDKSRSNQPQHF.

J is TRBJ1-1 and V is TRBV9, with 8 nucleotides matching TRBD1. J gave up 0 bases and V 4 bases, and 5 bases lay outside the gene matches. The CDR3 runs 15 residues. Germline values: CDR1 SGDLS, CDR2 YYNGEE. The CDR3 is CASSPRQGLNTEAFF. The CDR3 DNA reads as TGTGCCAGCAGCCCCCGACAGGGGTTGAACACTGAAGCTTTCTTT. Full variable domain (missing parts from reference TRBV9 and TRBJ1-1): DSGVTQTPKHLITATGQRVTLRCSPRSGDLSVYWYQQSLDQGLQFLIQYYNGEERAKGNILERFSAQQFPDLHSELNLSSLELGDSALYFCASSPRQGLNTEAFFGQGTRLTVV.

The V and J genes are TRBV5-4 and TRBJ2-2, with 8 positions matching TRBD2. The V gene end was trimmed by 4 bases and the J gene end by 1 base; junction bases not matched to a gene: 6. CDR1 and CDR2 from the germline V gene are SGHNT and YYREEE (reference sequence). The CDR3 is made up of 16 amino acids. CDR3 amino acids: CASSVGGDLNTGELFF. CDR3 in DNA: TGTGCCAGCAGCGTCGGGGGGGACCTGAACACCGGGGAGCTGTTTTTT.

The V call is TRBV4-1, the J call TRBJ2-7; the D gene is possibly TRBD2 (6 bases). V lost 1 base to trimming and J lost 2 bases, with 15 bases between them. There are 16 residues in the CDR3. Germline loops: CDR1 MGHRA, CDR2 YSYEKL. For the CDR3, the DNA is TGCGCCAGCAGCCAAGCCGCGACTAGTGGACCCTACGAGCAGTACTTC. Translating it yields CASSQAATSGPYEQYF.

The chain carries TRBV20-1 and TRBJ1-2, with D possibly TRBD1 on 5 matching bases. The CDR3 spans 11 residues. Germline CDR1 is DFQATT and CDR2 is SNEGSKA (reference sequence). V was clipped by 1 base and J by 8 bases, with 8 bases between them. The CDR3 loop is CSARVQAGYTF. The CDR3 nucleotides read TGCAGTGCTAGAGTACAGGCCGGCTACACCTTC.

With respect to this clone: The sample holds other DNA sequences that translate to the same CDR3. This sequence joins TRBV7-2 and TRBJ2-5; possibly TRBD2 for D (5 bases). Germline loops: CDR1 SGHTA, CDR2 FQGNSA. The V end lost 1 base, the J end lost 1 base, and 10 bases lay between the germline ends. CDR3 length equals 15 residues. CDR3 bases: TGTGCCAGCAGCTTAGATCGGGGTCTCCAAGAGACCCAGTACTTC. Amino acid sequence: CASSLDRGLQETQYF.

The chain combines TRBV7-2 with TRBJ2-2; 9 positions agree with TRBD2. With V trimmed by 5 bases and J by 3 bases, 10 bases remained unmatched. Germline CDR1 reads SGHTA; CDR2 reads FQGNSA. CDR3 length: 17 amino acids. CDR3 bases: TGTGCCAGCAGCCCCTGGGCGGGGGGGCTGGACACCGGGGAGCTGTTTTTT. Translation gives CASSPWAGGLDTGELFF.

This clone showed up just once. This chain joins TRBV19 and TRBJ2-5; the match to TRBD1 covers 7 bases. V dropped 5 bases and J dropped 5; count of bases not matched to a gene: 5. Per germline, CDR1 LNHDA and CDR2 SQIVND (reference sequence). This CDR3 is 13 amino acids long. The CDR3: CASSQGQLETQYF. The CDR3 DNA reads TGTGCCAGTAGTCAGGGACAGTTGGAGACCCAGTACTTC.

The chain combines TRBV19 with TRBJ1-1; 9 nucleotides agree with TRBD1. V dropped 4 bases and J dropped 2; count of bases not matched to a gene: 8. CDR3 length: 16 amino acids. The germline V gene encodes CDR1 LNHDA and CDR2 SQIVND (reference sequence). The CDR3 loop reads CASSKYRGRENTEAFF. CDR3 nucleotides: TGTGCCAGTAGTAAGTACAGGGGGCGAGAAAACACTGAAGCTTTCTTT.

The V call is TRBV11-3, the J call TRBJ2-1, with 8 nucleotides matching TRBD1. The V gene end was trimmed by 3 bases and the J gene end by 14 bases; junction bases not matched to a gene: 12. Germline loops: CDR1 SGHNT, CDR2 YENEEA. The CDR3 runs to 14 residues. The CDR3 DNA sequence: TGTGCCAGCAGCTTGGGGACAGGTCGCCTTGGGGAGTTCTTC. This codes for CASSLGTGRLGEFF.

V usage is TRBV28 and J usage is TRBJ1-6; 11 bases match TRBD1. Germline V gene lookup returns CDR1 MDHEN and CDR2 SYDVKM. Trimming cost V 3 bases and J 8 bases; bases outside gene matches: 9. There are 17 residues in the CDR3. The CDR3 bases are TGTGCCAGCAGTTTCCCGGGACAGGGGGTACGCTATTCACCCCTCCACTTT. This gives the protein CASSFPGQGVRYSPLHF. The complete variable domain, with remaining parts taken from reference TRBV28 and TRBJ1-6, reads DVKVTQSSRYLVKRTGEKVFLECVQDMDHENMFWYRQDPGLGLRLIYFSYDVKMKEKGDIPEGYSVSREKKERFSLILESASTNQTSMYLCASSFPGQGVRYSPLHFGNGTRLTVT.

The chain employs TRBV7-9 and TRBJ1-1; the D is unclear. Trimming left V 5 bases short and J 8 bases short, with 9 bases between. This CDR3 is built from 11 residues. Germline V lookup: CDR1 SEHNR, CDR2 FQNEAQ (reference sequence). CDR3 DNA sequence: TGTGCCAGCAGCCAGTTGCTCGAAGCTTTCTTT. Protein: CASSQLLEAFF.

The chain joins TRBV28 to TRBJ2-7; 7 positions agree with TRBD1. Trimming cost V 8 bases and J 0 bases; bases outside gene matches: 13. The CDR3 totals 16 residues. The germline CDR1 and CDR2 sequences are MDHEN and SYDVKM. CDR3 DNA sequence: TGTGCCAGCGGAACAGGGGCGCTGTCACCCTCCTACGAGCAGTACTTC. Its protein product is CASGTGALSPSYEQYF.

The V call is TRBV21-1, the J call TRBJ2-1; TRBD1, the D gene given by the table, was not confirmed from the DNA. TRBV21-1 is an annotated pseudogene. The CDR3 loop spans 15 amino acids. CDR3 nucleotides: TGTGCCAGCAGCAAAGAACGGACAGGGTTATATGAGCAGTTCTTC. Protein sequence: CASSKERTGLYEQFF.

This clone was counted only a few times. This sequence joins TRBV28 and TRBJ2-7; D is perhaps TRBD1 (6 bases). Trimming took off 0 bases at V and 4 bases at J, with 16 bases between the two ends. The CDR3 loop spans 16 amino acids. Germline CDR1 and CDR2: MDHEN and SYDVKM. CDR3 region: CASSLWGQGVRYEQYF. The DNA for the CDR3 is TGTGCCAGCAGTTTATGGGGACAAGGAGTTAGATACGAGCAGTACTTC.

Only one count was recorded for this clone. This chain links TRBV6-6 with TRBJ1-4; unclear D gene. The V end lost 4 bases, the J end lost 2 bases, and 14 bases lay between the germline ends. CDR3 size: 16 residues. The germline gives CDR1 MNHNY, CDR2 SVGAGI (reference sequence). In DNA, the CDR3 is TGTGCCAGCAGTTTCGGGTCCAGCGGGACTAATGAAAAACTGTTTTTT. Its protein product is CASSFGSSGTNEKLFF.

The chain combines TRBV19 with TRBJ1-5, with 8 bases identical to TRBD1. CDR1 and CDR2 (germline): LNHDA, SQIVND (reference sequence). The J segment lost 8 bases and the V segment lost 4 bases, leaving 7 bases of the junction unmatched. The CDR3 contains 14 residues. The CDR3 DNA sequence: TGTGCCAGTAGTACACGGACAGGGCCGAAGCCCCAGCATTTT. It is translated as CASSTRTGPKPQHF.

The rearrangement links TRBV19 to TRBJ1-1; D unclear. Germline values: CDR1 LNHDA, CDR2 SQIVND (reference sequence). Trimming removed 4 bases at V and 0 bases at J, with 6 bases between. CDR3 length: 13 amino acids. CDR3 residues: CASSRSLNTEAFF. The DNA for the CDR3 is TGTGCCAGTAGTAGGAGTCTGAACACTGAAGCTTTCTTT.

This clone was recorded a few times. This chain links TRBV5-6 with TRBJ1-1; D unclear. This CDR3 has 14 residues. Deletions cut 4 bases from V and 1 base from J, with 11 bases between. Germline V gives CDR1 SGHDT, CDR2 YYEEEE. The DNA of the CDR3 is TGTGCCAGCAGCCCGGGTCAAAGGAACACTGAAGCTTTCTTT. This encodes CASSPGQRNTEAFF.

The chain links TRBV5-4 to TRBJ2-1; D ambiguous. This CDR3 spans 16 amino acids. The V end was cut by 2 bases, the J end by 0 bases, with 12 bases between. From germline, CDR1 is SGHNT and CDR2 YYREEE (reference sequence). The CDR3 DNA sequence: TGTGCCAGCAGCTTCGGTCCGGTGAGCTCCTACAATGAGCAGTTCTTC. Its protein is CASSFGPVSSYNEQFF.

V usage is TRBV18 and J usage is TRBJ1-3; D possibly corresponds to TRBD1 (5 bases). Trimming removed 3 bases at V and 0 bases at J, with 15 bases between. Germline V gene lookup returns CDR1 KGHSH and CDR2 LQKENI. The CDR3 covers 17 residues. This CDR3 is CASSPTVGGSSGNTIYF. CDR3 bases: TGTGCCAGCTCACCGACCGTCGGGGGAAGCTCTGGAAACACCATATATTTT.

The chain recombines TRBV2 with TRBJ2-1, with 8 bases that match TRBD1. The CDR3 contains 14 residues. The germline V gene has CDR1 SNHLY and CDR2 FYNNEI. V lost 3 bases and J lost 8; bases outside the gene matches: 6. The DNA of the CDR3 is TGTGCCAGCAGTGAGAGGACAGGGCCCCATGAGCAGTTCTTC. Encoded protein: CASSERTGPHEQFF.

V and J are TRBV9 and TRBJ1-1; 8 bases align to TRBD1. The CDR3 has 15 residues. V lost 0 bases, J lost 3 bases, and 4 bases stayed unmatched. Germline V gene lookup returns CDR1 SGDLS and CDR2 YYNGEE. The CDR3 nucleotides read TGTGCCAGCAGCGTAGTGGCAGGGGGCGACACTGAAGCTTTCTTT. This translates into CASSVVAGGDTEAFF.

V and J are TRBV11-3 and TRBJ1-2; 8 bases fit TRBD1. The CDR3 covers 13 residues. J gave up 3 bases and V 5 bases, and 2 bases lay outside the gene matches. The germline gives CDR1 SGHNT, CDR2 YENEEA. This CDR3 reads CASSPDRDYGYTF. CDR3 nucleotide sequence: TGTGCCAGCAGCCCGGACAGGGACTATGGCTACACCTTC.

The DNA for the CDR3 is TGTGCCAGCAGGCTCCGCTCCGGGAACACTGAAGCTTTCTTT. Translated: CASRLRSGNTEAFF. The J gene is TRBJ1-1, the V gene TRBV2; D is unclear. Germline V CDR1 and CDR2: SNHLY, FYNNEI. V lost 6 bases and J 1 base, leaving 12 bases between the germline ends. The CDR3 contains 14 residues.

The genes are TRBV7-2 and TRBJ1-5; D is uncertain. The CDR3 length is 13 residues. The V and J ends lost 2 bases and 3 bases respectively, with 5 bases between them. In germline, CDR1 is SGHTA, CDR2 FQGNSA. CDR3 nucleotide sequence: TGTGCCAGCAGCTTAACAGCCAATCAGCCCCAGCATTTT. Its protein is CASSLTANQPQHF.

V and J are TRBV7-2 and TRBJ1-6; no clear D gene. The CDR3 spans 16 residues. CDR1 SGHTA and CDR2 FQGNSA come from the germline V gene. V lost 6 bases to trimming and J lost 2 bases, with 14 bases between them. CDR3 DNA: TGTGCCAGCAGTGGAGGGAGTCTCCCCTATAATTCACCCCTCCACTTT. As protein: CASSGGSLPYNSPLHF.

The chain recombines TRBV5-5 with TRBJ1-3; 7 nucleotides agree with TRBD1. With 1 base clipped from V and 2 bases from J, the junction kept 6 bases outside the gene matches. This CDR3 spans 16 amino acids. Germline lookup yields CDR1 SGHKS and CDR2 YYEKEE (reference sequence). The CDR3 is CASSLNRGFAGNTIYF. In DNA form, the CDR3 reads TGTGCCAGCAGCTTGAACAGGGGATTTGCTGGAAACACCATATATTTT.

V gene TRBV2 combines with J gene TRBJ1-1, with D hard to call. The CDR3 length is 14 residues. With 8 bases removed from V and 1 base from J, the gap between germline ends came to 14 bases. CDR1 is SNHLY, CDR2 FYNNEI, per germline. In DNA form, the CDR3 reads TGTGCCAGCTCCCTTAGGGAGTCGAACACTGAAGCTTTCTTT. Encoded protein: CASSLRESNTEAFF. Looking up the rest from reference TRBV2 and TRBJ1-1 gives the full variable domain: EPEVTQTPSHQVTQMGQEVILRCVPISNHLYFYWYRQILGQKVEFLVSFYNNEISEKSEIFDDQFSVERPDGSNFTLKIRSTKLEDSAMYFCASSLRESNTEAFFGQGTRLTVV.

This sequence joins TRBV3-1 (or the pseudogene TRBV3-2) and TRBJ1-6; no reliable D call. This CDR3 has 17 residues. V lost 0 bases and J lost 7, with 16 bases in between. The germline CDR1 and CDR2 sequences are LGHDT and YNNKEL (reference sequence). The CDR3 DNA reads TGTGCCAGCAGCCAAGACCCACGTCCGAGGCTCAATTCACCCCTCCACTTT. This codes for CASSQDPRPRLNSPLHF.